This T cell receptor (beta chain) was identified during a study of cytomegalovirus exposure and HLA in healthy donors. The PCR used 60 Vbeta and 13 Jbeta primers. Only in-frame clones appear in the TCRdb table, and some are missing; sequencing was by immunoSEQ multiplex PCR. In the table there are about 140,000 clones, over 60% of which are singletons. Donors in the study were healthy people who gave bone marrow. V was shortened by 7 bases and J by 4 bases, with 17 bases between the two germline ends. The CDR3 totals 15 residues. Germline CDR1 reads MNHNY; CDR2 reads SVGAGI (reference sequence). This rearrangement joins TRBV6-6 to TRBJ1-5, with D possibly matching TRBD1 (6 bases). Sequenced input: PBMCs. This receptor was obtained from a middle-aged man in good health and CMV-seronegative. CDR3: CASTHGDTRNQPQHF. In nucleotides, the CDR3 is TGTGCCAGCACCCACGGGGACACTAGGAATCAGCCCCAGCATTTT.